Listed below are T cell receptor beta chains from one sample, sequenced in a study of blood T cell repertoires in COVID-19. Clones were sequenced by immunoSEQ multiplex PCR, and TCRdb holds only the in-frame ones, with some missing. In the table there are 60,000 to 90,000 clones, around 88% of which are singletons. The sequenced sample was peripheral blood. Receptors were obtained from an elderly woman with active or convalescent COVID-19. Both conserved end residues are part of each CDR3. The D gene is left open where the match is weak. Clone size is stated in some rows and not others, as once, few, many or a class when expanded.

CDR3 protein: CASSAPAGVNAGELFF; CDR3 DNA: TGTGCCAGCAGCGCTCCCGCAGGGGTTAACGCCGGGGAGCTGTTTTTT; V gene: TRBV9; D gene: NA; clone size: NA; J gene: TRBJ2-2
CDR3 protein: CASSLGGSDGGYTF; CDR3 DNA: TGCGCCAGCAGCCTTGGAGGGTCAGACGGAGGCTACACCTTC; V gene: TRBV5-1; D gene: NA; clone size: NA; J gene: TRBJ1-2
CDR3 protein: CASSSHTKVDTQYF; CDR3 DNA: TGTGCCAGCTCATCTCATACTAAGGTTGATACGCAGTATTTT; V gene: TRBV6-5; D gene: NA; clone size: NA; J gene: TRBJ2-3
CDR3 protein: CASSFAGTGAGGYTF; CDR3 DNA: TGTGCCAGCAGCTTTGCCGGGACAGGGGCCGGTGGCTACACCTTC; V gene: TRBV7-2; D gene: TRBD1; clone size: NA; J gene: TRBJ1-2
CDR3 protein: CAWSGVSGITSYNEQFF; CDR3 DNA: TGTGCCTGGAGTGGAGTTAGCGGGATAACTTCCTACAATGAGCAGTTCTTC; V gene: TRBV30; D gene: TRBD2; clone size: NA; J gene: TRBJ2-1
CDR3 protein: CASSGQGFSTDTQYF; CDR3 DNA: TGTGCCAGCAGCGGCCAGGGCTTTAGCACAGATACGCAGTATTTT; V gene: TRBV9; D gene: NA; clone size: NA; J gene: TRBJ2-3
CDR3 protein: CASSSGGVGDYEQYF; CDR3 DNA: TGTGCCAGCAGTTCCGGGGGGGTCGGGGACTACGAGCAGTACTTC; V gene: TRBV28; D gene: TRBD2; clone size: NA; J gene: TRBJ2-7
CDR3 protein: CASSLGGGYEQYF; CDR3 DNA: TGTGCCAGTAGTTTAGGGGGCGGCTACGAGCAGTACTTC; V gene: TRBV19; D gene: TRBD1; clone size: NA; J gene: TRBJ2-7
CDR3 protein: CASSPGHSNTEAFF; CDR3 DNA: TGTGCCAGCTCACCGGGACACTCGAACACTGAAGCTTTCTTT; V gene: TRBV18; D gene: NA; clone size: few; J gene: TRBJ1-1
CDR3 protein: CASRLAGGNTGELFF; CDR3 DNA: TGTGCCAGCAGATTAGCGGGGGGGAACACCGGGGAGCTGTTTTTT; V gene: TRBV5-6; D gene: TRBD2; clone size: NA; J gene: TRBJ2-2
CDR3 protein: CASSFGDTSNSPLHF; CDR3 DNA: TGTGCCAGCAGCTTTGGGGACACCTCAAATTCACCCCTCCACTTT; V gene: TRBV7-9; D gene: NA; clone size: few; J gene: TRBJ1-6
CDR3 protein: CASRLDRLDTQYF; CDR3 DNA: TGTGCCAGCAGATTAGACAGGTTAGATACGCAGTATTTT; V gene: TRBV4-2; D gene: NA; clone size: NA; J gene: TRBJ2-3
CDR3 protein: CASSFRTGATDTQYF; CDR3 DNA: TGTGCCAGCAGCTTCAGGACAGGGGCGACAGATACGCAGTATTTT; V gene: TRBV5-5; D gene: TRBD1; clone size: NA; J gene: TRBJ2-3
CDR3 protein: CASSLDTNTGELFF; CDR3 DNA: TGCGCCAGCAGCTTGGACACGAACACCGGGGAGCTGTTTTTT; V gene: TRBV5-1; D gene: NA; clone size: NA; J gene: TRBJ2-2
CDR3 protein: CASRPRYQETQYF; CDR3 DNA: TGTGCCAGCAGGCCTAGGTACCAAGAGACCCAGTACTTC; V gene: TRBV27; D gene: NA; clone size: few; J gene: TRBJ2-5
CDR3 protein: CASSPGADVDYTF; CDR3 DNA: TGTGCCAGCTCACCAGGGGCGGACGTAGACTACACCTTC; V gene: TRBV18; D gene: NA; clone size: once; J gene: TRBJ1-2
CDR3 protein: CASSSGTKNQPQHF; CDR3 DNA: TGTGCCAGCTCATCAGGGACAAAGAATCAGCCCCAGCATTTT; V gene: TRBV18; D gene: NA; clone size: NA; J gene: TRBJ1-5
CDR3 protein: CASSTRSGNTGELFF; CDR3 DNA: TGTGCCAGCAGCACGAGGAGTGGTAACACCGGGGAGCTGTTTTTT; V gene: TRBV7-3; D gene: NA; clone size: NA; J gene: TRBJ2-2
CDR3 protein: CASSATGVGGETQYF; CDR3 DNA: TGTGCCAGCAGTGCCACAGGGGTCGGTGGAGAGACCCAGTACTTC; V gene: TRBV27; D gene: TRBD1; clone size: NA; J gene: TRBJ2-5
CDR3 protein: CAWSLPAGQGRRNQPQHF; CDR3 DNA: TGTGCCTGGAGTCTCCCTGCAGGACAGGGGAGAAGGAATCAGCCCCAGCATTTT; V gene: TRBV30; D gene: TRBD1; clone size: few; J gene: TRBJ1-5
CDR3 protein: CSVTRTGPNEKLFF; CDR3 DNA: TGCAGCGTTACCAGGACAGGGCCCAATGAAAAACTGTTTTTT; V gene: TRBV29-1; D gene: TRBD1; clone size: NA; J gene: TRBJ1-4
CDR3 protein: CASSAQAGLPYEQYF; CDR3 DNA: TGTGCCAGCTCCGCACAAGCGGGGCTCCCCTACGAGCAGTACTTC; V gene: TRBV5-5; D gene: TRBD2; clone size: NA; J gene: TRBJ2-7
CDR3 protein: CASSRTSGSYEQYF; CDR3 DNA: TGTGCCAGCAGCCGGACTAGCGGCTCCTACGAGCAGTACTTC; V gene: TRBV7-2; D gene: TRBD2; clone size: NA; J gene: TRBJ2-7
CDR3 protein: CASSIISGTGGNSPLHF; CDR3 DNA: TGTGCCAGTAGTATAATTTCCGGCACCGGCGGTAATTCACCCCTCCACTTT; V gene: TRBV19; D gene: NA; clone size: NA; J gene: TRBJ1-6
CDR3 protein: CASSPGLAGVTGELFF; CDR3 DNA: TGTGCCAGCTCACCGGGACTAGCGGGAGTGACCGGGGAGCTGTTTTTT; V gene: TRBV18; D gene: TRBD2; clone size: once; J gene: TRBJ2-2
CDR3 protein: CASSTHGTGSYEQYF; CDR3 DNA: TGTGCCAGTAGTACCCACGGGACAGGTAGCTACGAGCAGTACTTC; V gene: TRBV19; D gene: TRBD1; clone size: NA; J gene: TRBJ2-7
CDR3 protein: CASSSPSRRDTEAFF; CDR3 DNA: TGTGCCAGCAGTTCCCCGAGCAGGAGGGACACTGAAGCTTTCTTT; V gene: TRBV6-5; D gene: NA; clone size: NA; J gene: TRBJ1-1
CDR3 protein: CAISDLTSGSGYEQYF; CDR3 DNA: TGTGCCATCAGTGACCTAACTAGCGGGAGCGGCTACGAGCAGTACTTC; V gene: TRBV10-3; D gene: TRBD2; clone size: NA; J gene: TRBJ2-7
CDR3 protein: CASSLAAGGGASDTQYF; CDR3 DNA: TGTGCCAGCAGCCTCGCTGCGGGCGGGGGGGCCTCAGATACGCAGTATTTT; V gene: TRBV5-4; D gene: TRBD2; clone size: NA; J gene: TRBJ2-3
CDR3 protein: CASSPPGLAGGPQGEQYF; CDR3 DNA: TGTGCCAGCAGCCCCCCGGGACTAGCGGGAGGGCCACAGGGCGAGCAGTACTTC; V gene: TRBV5-6; D gene: TRBD2; clone size: NA; J gene: TRBJ2-7
CDR3 protein: CASSIGQTEAFF; CDR3 DNA: TGTGCCAGTAGTATAGGACAAACTGAAGCTTTCTTT; V gene: TRBV19; D gene: NA; clone size: NA; J gene: TRBJ1-1
CDR3 protein: CASSQLGGAGRVTEAFF; CDR3 DNA: TGTGCCAGCAGCCAATTAGGGGGAGCGGGGCGCGTCACTGAAGCTTTCTTT; V gene: TRBV14; D gene: NA; clone size: NA; J gene: TRBJ1-1
CDR3 protein: CASKPGTGGSYEQFF; CDR3 DNA: TGCGCCAGCAAACCGGGGACAGGGGGCTCCTATGAGCAGTTCTTC; V gene: TRBV5-1; D gene: TRBD1; clone size: NA; J gene: TRBJ2-1
CDR3 protein: CASSYSEQPNEKLFF; CDR3 DNA: TGTGCCAGCAGTTACTCTGAACAACCGAATGAAAAACTGTTTTTT; V gene: TRBV6-5; D gene: NA; clone size: NA; J gene: TRBJ1-4
CDR3 protein: CASSLDRNQPQHF; CDR3 DNA: TGTGCCAGCAGCCTGGACAGGAATCAGCCCCAGCATTTT; V gene: TRBV3-1/TRBV3-2; D gene: TRBD1; clone size: NA; J gene: TRBJ1-5
CDR3 protein: CASSVGGATRQDTQYF; CDR3 DNA: TGTGCCAGCAGCGTGGGCGGGGCAACCCGTCAAGATACGCAGTATTTT; V gene: TRBV9; D gene: NA; clone size: NA; J gene: TRBJ2-3
CDR3 protein: CAWSLQENTEAFF; CDR3 DNA: TGTGCCTGGAGTCTTCAGGAGAACACTGAAGCTTTCTTT; V gene: TRBV30; D gene: NA; clone size: NA; J gene: TRBJ1-1
CDR3 protein: CASSQERVAYNEQFF; CDR3 DNA: TGCGCCAGCAGCCAAGAGCGGGTCGCCTACAATGAGCAGTTCTTC; V gene: TRBV4-1; D gene: NA; clone size: NA; J gene: TRBJ2-1
CDR3 protein: CASSQALSSYNEQFF; CDR3 DNA: TGTGCCAGCAGCCAGGCTCTAAGCTCCTACAATGAGCAGTTCTTC; V gene: TRBV5-5; D gene: NA; clone size: NA; J gene: TRBJ2-1
CDR3 protein: CASSFRASRETQYF; CDR3 DNA: TGTGCCAGCAGCTTTAGGGCTAGCCGAGAGACCCAGTACTTC; V gene: TRBV5-4; D gene: NA; clone size: NA; J gene: TRBJ2-5
CDR3 protein: CAFHYGGDTQYF; CDR3 DNA: TGTGCCTTCCACTACGGTGGGGATACGCAGTATTTT; V gene: TRBV30; D gene: NA; clone size: NA; J gene: TRBJ2-3
CDR3 protein: CAISESLRTGGTEAFF; CDR3 DNA: TGTGCCATCAGTGAGTCGCTTAGGACGGGGGGGACTGAAGCTTTCTTT; V gene: TRBV10-3; D gene: NA; clone size: NA; J gene: TRBJ1-1
CDR3 protein: CASSQVSGGAYEQYF; CDR3 DNA: TGTGCCAGCAGCCAAGTAAGCGGGGGGGCCTACGAGCAGTACTTC; V gene: TRBV3-1/TRBV3-2; D gene: TRBD2; clone size: NA; J gene: TRBJ2-7